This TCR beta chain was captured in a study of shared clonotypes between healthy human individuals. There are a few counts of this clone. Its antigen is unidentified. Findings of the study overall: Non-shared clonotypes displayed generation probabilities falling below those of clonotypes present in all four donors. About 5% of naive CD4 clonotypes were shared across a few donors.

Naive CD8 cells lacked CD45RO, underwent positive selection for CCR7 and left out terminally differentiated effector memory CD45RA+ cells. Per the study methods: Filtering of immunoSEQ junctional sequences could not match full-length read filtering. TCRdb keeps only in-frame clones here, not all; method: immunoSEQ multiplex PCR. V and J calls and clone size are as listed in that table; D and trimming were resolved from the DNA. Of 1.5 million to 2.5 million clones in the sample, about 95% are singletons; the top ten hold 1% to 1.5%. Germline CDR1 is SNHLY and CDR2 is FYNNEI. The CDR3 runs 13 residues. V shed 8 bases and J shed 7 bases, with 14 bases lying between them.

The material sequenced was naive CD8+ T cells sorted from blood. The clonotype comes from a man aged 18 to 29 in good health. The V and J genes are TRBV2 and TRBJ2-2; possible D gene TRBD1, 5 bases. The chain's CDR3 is CASRQLSGGELFF. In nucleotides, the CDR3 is TGTGCCAGCCGACAGCTCAGTGGCGGGGAGCTGTTTTTT.